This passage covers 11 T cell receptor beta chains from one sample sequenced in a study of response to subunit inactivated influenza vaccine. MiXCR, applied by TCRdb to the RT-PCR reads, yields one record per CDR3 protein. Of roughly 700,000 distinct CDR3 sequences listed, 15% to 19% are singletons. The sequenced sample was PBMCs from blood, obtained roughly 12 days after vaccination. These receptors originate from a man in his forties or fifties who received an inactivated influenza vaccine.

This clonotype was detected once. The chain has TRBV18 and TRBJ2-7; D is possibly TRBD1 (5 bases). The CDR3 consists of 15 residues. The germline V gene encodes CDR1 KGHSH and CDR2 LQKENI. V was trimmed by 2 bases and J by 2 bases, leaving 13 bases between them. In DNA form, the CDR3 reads TGTGCCAGCTCACCAGCAATGAGACAGACCTACGAGCAGTACTTC. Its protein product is CASSPAMRQTYEQYF. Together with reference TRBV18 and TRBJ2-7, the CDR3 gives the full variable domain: NAGVMQNPRHLVRRRGQEARLRCSPMKGHSHVYWYRQLPEEGLKFMVYLQKENIIDESGMPKERFSAEFPKEGPSILRIQQVVRGDSAAYFCASSPAMRQTYEQYFGPGTRLTVT.

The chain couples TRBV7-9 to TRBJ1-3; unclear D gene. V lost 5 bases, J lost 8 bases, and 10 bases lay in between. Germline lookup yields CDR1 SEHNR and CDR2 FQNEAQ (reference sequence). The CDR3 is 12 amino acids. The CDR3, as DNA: TGTGCCAGCAGCCGACCGCGGGACACCATATATTTT. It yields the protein CASSRPRDTIYF.

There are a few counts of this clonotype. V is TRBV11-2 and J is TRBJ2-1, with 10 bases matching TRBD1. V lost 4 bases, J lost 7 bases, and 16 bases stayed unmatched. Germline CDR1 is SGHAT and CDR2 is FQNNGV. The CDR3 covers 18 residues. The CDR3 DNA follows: TGTGCCAGCAGCTCCCAGACAATTGACAGGGGGCTAGGTAATGAGCAGTTCTTC. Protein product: CASSSQTIDRGLGNEQFF.

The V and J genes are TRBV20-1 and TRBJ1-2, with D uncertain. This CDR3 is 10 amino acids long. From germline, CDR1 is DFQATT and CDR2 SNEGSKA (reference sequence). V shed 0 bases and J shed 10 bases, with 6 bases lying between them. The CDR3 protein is CSAREKDYTF. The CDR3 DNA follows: TGCAGTGCTAGAGAGAAGGACTACACCTTC.

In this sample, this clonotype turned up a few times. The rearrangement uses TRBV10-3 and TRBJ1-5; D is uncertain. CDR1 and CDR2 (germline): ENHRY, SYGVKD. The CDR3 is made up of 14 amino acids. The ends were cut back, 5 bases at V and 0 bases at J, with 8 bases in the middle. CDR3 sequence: CAISIEYSNQPQHF. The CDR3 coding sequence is TGTGCCATCAGTATAGAGTATAGCAATCAGCCCCAGCATTTT.

The CDR3 sequence: CATSRYRQPQHF. In DNA, the CDR3 is TGTGCCACCAGCCGATACCGACAGCCCCAGCATTTT. The chain uses TRBV15 and TRBJ1-5, with D unresolved. Trimming removed 5 bases at V and 7 bases at J, with 9 bases between. Germline CDR1 and CDR2: LNHNV and YYDKDF (reference sequence). This CDR3 contains 12 residues. Looking up the rest from reference TRBV15 and TRBJ1-5 gives the full variable domain: DAMVIQNPRYQVTQFGKPVTLSCSQTLNHNVMYWYQQKSSQAPKLLFHYYDKDFNNEADTPDNFQSRRPNTSFCFLDIRSPGLGDTAMYLCATSRYRQPQHFGDGTRLSIL.

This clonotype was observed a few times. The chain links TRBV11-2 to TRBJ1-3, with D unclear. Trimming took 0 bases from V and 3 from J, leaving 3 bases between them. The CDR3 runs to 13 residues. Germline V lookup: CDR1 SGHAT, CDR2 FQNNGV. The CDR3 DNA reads TGTGCCAGCAGCTTAGACAGTGGAAACACCATATATTTT. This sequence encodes CASSLDSGNTIYF.

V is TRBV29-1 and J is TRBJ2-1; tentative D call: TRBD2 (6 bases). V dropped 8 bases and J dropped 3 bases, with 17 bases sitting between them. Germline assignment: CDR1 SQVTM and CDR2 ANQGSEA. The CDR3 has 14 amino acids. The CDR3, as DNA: TGCAGCACAACCCCGGGACTTGGCTACAATGAGCAGTTCTTC. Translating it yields CSTTPGLGYNEQFF.

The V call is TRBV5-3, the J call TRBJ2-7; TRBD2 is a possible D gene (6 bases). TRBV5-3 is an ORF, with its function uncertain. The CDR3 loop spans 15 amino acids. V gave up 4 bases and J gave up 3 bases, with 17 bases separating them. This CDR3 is CARSLGGGVYYEQYF. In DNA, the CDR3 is TGTGCCAGAAGCCTCGGGGGTGGGGTCTACTACGAGCAGTACTTC.

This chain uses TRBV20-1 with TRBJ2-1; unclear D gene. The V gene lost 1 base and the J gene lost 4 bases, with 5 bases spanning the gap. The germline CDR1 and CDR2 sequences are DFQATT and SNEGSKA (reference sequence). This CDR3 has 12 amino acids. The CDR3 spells CSARVTYNEQFF. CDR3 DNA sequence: TGCAGTGCTAGAGTAACTTACAATGAGCAGTTCTTC.

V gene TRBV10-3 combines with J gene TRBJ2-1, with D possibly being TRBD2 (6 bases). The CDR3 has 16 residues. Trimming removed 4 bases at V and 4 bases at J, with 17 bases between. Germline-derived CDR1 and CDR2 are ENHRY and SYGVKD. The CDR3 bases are TGTGCCATCAGTGGAGGTCAGGGACTTATATACAATGAGCAGTTCTTC. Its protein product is CAISGGQGLIYNEQFF.